The text below deals with one TCR beta chain. TCRdb re-called the 5' RACE reads with MiXCR, one entry per CDR3 protein. The sample includes fewer than 900,000 distinct CDR3 sequences, about 20% of them seen just once. This CDR3 contains 17 residues. Germline assignment: CDR1 SGDLS and CDR2 YYNGEE. The V gene end was trimmed by 4 bases and the J gene end by 4 bases; junction bases not matched to a gene: 13. This specimen belongs to a study of identical twins. These same data were also listed under a study on T cells expressing NK-cell markers. That paper adds: Underlying the TCR beta repertoires were sorted CD3+CD56+NKG2C+, CD3+CD56+NKG2C- and CD3+CD56-NKG2C+ T cells. Among eight sequenced donors, seven carried HCMV seropositivity while one was seronegative.

Material: PBMCs. The rearrangement links TRBV9 to TRBJ2-1; 8 nucleotides agree with TRBD2. The sequence derives from a young woman in good health. In DNA, the CDR3 is TGTGCCAGCAGCCCTTACCCGGGGGGGATTAAATACAATGAGCAGTTCTTC. Protein sequence: CASSPYPGGIKYNEQFF. The full variable domain, its missing parts supplied by reference TRBV9 and TRBJ2-1, is DSGVTQTPKHLITATGQRVTLRCSPRSGDLSVYWYQQSLDQGLQFLIQYYNGEERAKGNILERFSAQQFPDLHSELNLSSLELGDSALYFCASSPYPGGIKYNEQFFGPGTRLTVL.